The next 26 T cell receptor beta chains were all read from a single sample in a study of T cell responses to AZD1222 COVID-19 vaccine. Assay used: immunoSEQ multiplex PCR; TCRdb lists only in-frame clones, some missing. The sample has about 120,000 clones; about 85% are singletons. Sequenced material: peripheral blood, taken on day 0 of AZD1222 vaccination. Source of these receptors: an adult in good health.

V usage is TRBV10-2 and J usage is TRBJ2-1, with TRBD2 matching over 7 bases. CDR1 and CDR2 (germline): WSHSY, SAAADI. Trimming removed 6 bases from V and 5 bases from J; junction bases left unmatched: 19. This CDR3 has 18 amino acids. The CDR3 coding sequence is TGCGCCAGCAGCCCCGGGGCTAGCGGTCTCCGGGCAAACAATGAGCAGTTCTTC. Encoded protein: CASSPGASGLRANNEQFF.

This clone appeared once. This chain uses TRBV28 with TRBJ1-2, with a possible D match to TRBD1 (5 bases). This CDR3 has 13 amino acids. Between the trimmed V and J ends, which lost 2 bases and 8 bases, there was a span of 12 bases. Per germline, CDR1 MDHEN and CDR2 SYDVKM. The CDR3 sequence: CASSLAGGGGYTF. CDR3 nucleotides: TGTGCCAGCAGTTTAGCCGGGGGTGGCGGCTACACCTTC.

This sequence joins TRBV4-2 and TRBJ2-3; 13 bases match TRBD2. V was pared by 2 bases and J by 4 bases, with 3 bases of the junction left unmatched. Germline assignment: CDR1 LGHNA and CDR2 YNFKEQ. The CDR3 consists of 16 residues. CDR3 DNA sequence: TGTGCCAGCAGCCAACAACTAGCGGGAGGGTCAGATACGCAGTATTTT. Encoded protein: CASSQQLAGGSDTQYF.

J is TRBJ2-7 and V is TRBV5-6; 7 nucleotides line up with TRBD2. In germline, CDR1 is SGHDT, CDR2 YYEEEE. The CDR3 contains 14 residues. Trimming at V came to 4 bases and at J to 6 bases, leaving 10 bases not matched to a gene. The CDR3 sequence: CASSLPGTTPEQYF. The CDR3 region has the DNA TGTGCCAGCAGCCTACCCGGGACTACCCCCGAGCAGTACTTC.

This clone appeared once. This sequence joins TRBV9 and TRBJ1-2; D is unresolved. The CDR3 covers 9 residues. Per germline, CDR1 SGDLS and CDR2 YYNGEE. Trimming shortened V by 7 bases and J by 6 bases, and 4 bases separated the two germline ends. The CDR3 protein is CASGDGYTF. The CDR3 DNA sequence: TGTGCCAGCGGGGATGGCTACACCTTC.

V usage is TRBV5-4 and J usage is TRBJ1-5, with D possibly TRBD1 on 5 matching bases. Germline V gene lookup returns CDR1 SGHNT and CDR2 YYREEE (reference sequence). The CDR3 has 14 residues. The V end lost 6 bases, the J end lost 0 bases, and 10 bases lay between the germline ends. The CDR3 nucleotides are TGTGCCAGCACCGTTAGGGGTAGCAATCAGCCCCAGCATTTT. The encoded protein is CASTVRGSNQPQHF.

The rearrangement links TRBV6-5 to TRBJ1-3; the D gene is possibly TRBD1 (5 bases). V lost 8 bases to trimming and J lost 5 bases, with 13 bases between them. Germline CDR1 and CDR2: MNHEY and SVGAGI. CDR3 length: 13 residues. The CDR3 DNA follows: TGTGCCAGCGGCCAGGGTATGCGAAACACCATATATTTT. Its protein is CASGQGMRNTIYF.

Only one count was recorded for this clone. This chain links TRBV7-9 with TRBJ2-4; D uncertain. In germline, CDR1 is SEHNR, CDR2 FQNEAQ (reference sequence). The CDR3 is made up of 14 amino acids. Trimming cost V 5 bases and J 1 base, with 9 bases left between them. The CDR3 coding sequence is TGTGCCAGCAGCGAGGCCGGGGCCAAAAACATTCAGTACTTC. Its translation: CASSEAGAKNIQYF.

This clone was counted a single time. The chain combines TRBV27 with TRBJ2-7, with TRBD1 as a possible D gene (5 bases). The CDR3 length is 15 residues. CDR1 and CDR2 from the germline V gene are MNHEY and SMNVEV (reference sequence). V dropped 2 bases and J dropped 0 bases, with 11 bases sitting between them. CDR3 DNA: TGTGCCAGCAGTTTAAGCAGGGCTACCTCCTACGAGCAGTACTTC. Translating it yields CASSLSRATSYEQYF.

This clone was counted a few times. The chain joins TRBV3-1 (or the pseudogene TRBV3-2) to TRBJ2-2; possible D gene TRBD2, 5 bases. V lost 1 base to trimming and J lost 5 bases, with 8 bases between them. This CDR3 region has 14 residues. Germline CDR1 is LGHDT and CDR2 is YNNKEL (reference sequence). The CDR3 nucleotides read TGTGCCAGCAGCCAAGGTCGGAGGACCGGGGAGCTGTTTTTT. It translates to CASSQGRRTGELFF.

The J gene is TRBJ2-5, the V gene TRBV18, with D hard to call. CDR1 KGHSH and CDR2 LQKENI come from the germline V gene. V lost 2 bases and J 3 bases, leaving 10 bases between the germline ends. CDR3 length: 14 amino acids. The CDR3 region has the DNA TGTGCCAGCTCACCATTTAAGTCAGAAGAGACCCAGTACTTC. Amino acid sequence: CASSPFKSEETQYF.

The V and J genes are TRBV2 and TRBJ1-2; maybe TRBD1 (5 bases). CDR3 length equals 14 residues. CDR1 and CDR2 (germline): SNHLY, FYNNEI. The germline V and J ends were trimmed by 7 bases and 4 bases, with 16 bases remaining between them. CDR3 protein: CASTTWGGTYGYTF. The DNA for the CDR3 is TGTGCCAGCACTACCTGGGGGGGGACCTATGGCTACACCTTC.

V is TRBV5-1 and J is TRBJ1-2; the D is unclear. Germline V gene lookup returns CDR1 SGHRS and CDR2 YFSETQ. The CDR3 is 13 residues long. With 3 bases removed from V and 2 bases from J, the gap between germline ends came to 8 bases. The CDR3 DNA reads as TGCGCCAGCAGCTCGGACGGAAACTATGGCTACACCTTC. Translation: CASSSDGNYGYTF.

In DNA form, the CDR3 reads TGTGCCAGCAGCGCGGGACGGCGCGGTGAAAAACTGTTTTTT. This gives the protein CASSAGRRGEKLFF. The V and J genes are TRBV13 and TRBJ1-4; tentatively, D is TRBD1 (5 bases). The ends were cut back, 5 bases at V and 7 bases at J, with 14 bases in the middle. From germline, CDR1 is PRHDT and CDR2 FYEKMQ (reference sequence). The CDR3 is 14 amino acids.

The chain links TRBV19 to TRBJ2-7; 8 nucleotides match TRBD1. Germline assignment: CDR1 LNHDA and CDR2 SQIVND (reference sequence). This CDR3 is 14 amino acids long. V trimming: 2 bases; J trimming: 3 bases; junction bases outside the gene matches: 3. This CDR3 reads CASSISGGDYEQYF. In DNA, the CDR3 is TGTGCCAGTAGTATATCAGGGGGCGACTACGAGCAGTACTTC.

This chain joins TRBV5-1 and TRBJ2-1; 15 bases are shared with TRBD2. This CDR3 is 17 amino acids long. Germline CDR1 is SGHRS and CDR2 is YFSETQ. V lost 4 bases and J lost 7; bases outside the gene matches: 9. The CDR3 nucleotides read TGCGCCAGCAGCAGCGGACTAGCGGGAGGGCCGGGGAATGAGCAGTTCTTC. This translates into CASSSGLAGGPGNEQFF. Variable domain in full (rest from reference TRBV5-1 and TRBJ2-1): KAGVTQTPRYLIKTRGQQVTLSCSPISGHRSVSWYQQTPGQGLQFLFEYFSETQRNKGNFPGRFSGRQFSNSRSEMNVSTLELGDSALYLCASSSGLAGGPGNEQFFGPGTRLTVL.

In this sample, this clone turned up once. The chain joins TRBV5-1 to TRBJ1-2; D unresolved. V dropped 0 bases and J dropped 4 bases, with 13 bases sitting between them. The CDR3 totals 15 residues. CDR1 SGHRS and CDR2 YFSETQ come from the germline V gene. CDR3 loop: CASSLAQTDRYGYTF. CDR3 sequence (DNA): TGCGCCAGCAGCTTGGCCCAAACGGACCGCTATGGCTACACCTTC.

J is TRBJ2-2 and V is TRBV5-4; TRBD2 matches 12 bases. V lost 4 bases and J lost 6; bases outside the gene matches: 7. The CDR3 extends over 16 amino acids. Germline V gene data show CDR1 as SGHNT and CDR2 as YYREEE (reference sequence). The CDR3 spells CASSRASGRGSGELFF. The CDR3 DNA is TGTGCCAGCAGCCGAGCTAGCGGGAGGGGATCCGGGGAGCTGTTTTTT.

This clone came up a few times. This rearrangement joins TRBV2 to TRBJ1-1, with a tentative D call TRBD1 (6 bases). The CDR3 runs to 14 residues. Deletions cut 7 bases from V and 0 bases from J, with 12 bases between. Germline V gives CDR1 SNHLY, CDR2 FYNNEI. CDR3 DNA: TGTGCCAGCACGGGGGCAGGGATGAACACTGAAGCTTTCTTT. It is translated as CASTGAGMNTEAFF.

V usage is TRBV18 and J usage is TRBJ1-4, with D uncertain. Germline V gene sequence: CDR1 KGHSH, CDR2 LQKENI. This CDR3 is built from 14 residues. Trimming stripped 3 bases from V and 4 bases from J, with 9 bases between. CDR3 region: CASSPRHINEKLFF. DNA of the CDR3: TGTGCCAGCTCACCGAGACACATTAATGAAAAACTGTTTTTT. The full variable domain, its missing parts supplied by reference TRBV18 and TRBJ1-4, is NAGVMQNPRHLVRRRGQEARLRCSPMKGHSHVYWYRQLPEEGLKFMVYLQKENIIDESGMPKERFSAEFPKEGPSILRIQQVVRGDSAAYFCASSPRHINEKLFFGSGTQLSVL.

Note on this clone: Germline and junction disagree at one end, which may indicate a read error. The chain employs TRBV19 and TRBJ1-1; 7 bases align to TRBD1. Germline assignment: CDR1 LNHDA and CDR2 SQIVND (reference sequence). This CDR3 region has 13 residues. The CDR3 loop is CASSRGRGTEAFF. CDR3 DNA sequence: TGTGCCAGCAGTAGGGGGCGAGGGACTGAAGCTTTCTTT.

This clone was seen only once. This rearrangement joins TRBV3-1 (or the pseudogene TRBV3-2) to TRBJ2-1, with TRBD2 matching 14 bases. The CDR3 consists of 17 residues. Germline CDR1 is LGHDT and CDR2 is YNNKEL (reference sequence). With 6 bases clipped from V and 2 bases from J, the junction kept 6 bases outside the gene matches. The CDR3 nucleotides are TGTGCCAGCAGACTGACTAGCGGGAGGGGTCCCTACAATGAGCAGTTCTTC. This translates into CASRLTSGRGPYNEQFF.

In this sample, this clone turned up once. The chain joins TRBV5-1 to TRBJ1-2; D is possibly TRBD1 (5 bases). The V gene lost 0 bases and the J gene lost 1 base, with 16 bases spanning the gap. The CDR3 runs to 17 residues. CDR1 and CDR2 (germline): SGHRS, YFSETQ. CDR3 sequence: CASSLDLGSGVNYGYTF. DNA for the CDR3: TGCGCCAGCAGCTTGGACCTTGGTTCGGGGGTTAACTATGGCTACACCTTC.

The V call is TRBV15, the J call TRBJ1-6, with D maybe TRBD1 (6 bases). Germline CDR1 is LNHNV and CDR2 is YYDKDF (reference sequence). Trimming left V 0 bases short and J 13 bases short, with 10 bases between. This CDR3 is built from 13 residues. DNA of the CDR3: TGTGCCACCAGCAGAGATCCAGGGGAGCCCCTCCACTTT. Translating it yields CATSRDPGEPLHF.

The CDR3 sequence: CSAPQAAYGYTF. In DNA form, the CDR3 reads TGCAGCGCTCCACAGGCGGCCTATGGCTACACCTTC. The chain couples TRBV29-1 to TRBJ1-2, with D tentatively TRBD1 (5 bases). Per germline, CDR1 SQVTM and CDR2 ANQGSEA. V was trimmed by 7 bases and J by 4 bases, leaving 13 bases between them. The CDR3 is made up of 12 amino acids.

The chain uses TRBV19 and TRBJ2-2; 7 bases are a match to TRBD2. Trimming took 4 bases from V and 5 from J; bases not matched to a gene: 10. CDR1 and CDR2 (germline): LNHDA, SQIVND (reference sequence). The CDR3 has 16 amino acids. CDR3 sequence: CASSRWASGGTGELFF. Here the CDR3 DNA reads TGTGCCAGTAGTAGATGGGCTAGCGGTGGAACCGGGGAGCTGTTTTTT.